The 18 T cell receptor beta chains given below trace back to one sample, sequenced in a study of beta chain features in type 1 diabetes. The isolated RNA, all of it, was reverse transcribed, so expressed TCRB transcripts were what got sequenced. Libraries were prepared by immunoSEQ multiplex PCR; TCRdb keeps only in-frame clonotypes and omits some of them. Counted here are about 220,000 clones, about a tenth occurring once; the ten biggest clones make up 1% to 1.5%. The sequenced material came from central memory CD4+ T cells from blood. These receptors all stem from a man aged 18 to 35 in good health.

The chain employs TRBV27 and TRBJ1-1; 9 nucleotides line up with TRBD1. The CDR3 extends over 13 amino acids. The germline V gene has CDR1 MNHEY and CDR2 SMNVEV (reference sequence). The V segment lost 2 bases and the J segment 10 bases; nucleotides outside the gene matches: 5. The CDR3 nucleotides are TGTGCCAGCAGTTTAGTGGGACAGGGTGTAGCTTTCTTT. It codes for CASSLVGQGVAFF.

In this sample, this clone turned up a few times. The V gene is TRBV19, the J gene TRBJ2-3; maybe TRBD1 (5 bases). V was cut by 7 bases and J by 0 bases, with 11 bases left in between. From germline, CDR1 is LNHDA and CDR2 SQIVND (reference sequence). The CDR3 runs 14 residues. The CDR3 spells CASNAGKSTDTQYF. The CDR3, as DNA: TGTGCCAGTAATGCAGGGAAGAGCACAGATACGCAGTATTTT.

J is TRBJ2-7 and V is TRBV7-6; TRBD2 might be the D (6 bases). Germline CDR1 SGHVS, CDR2 FNYEAQ. Trimming left V 5 bases short and J 1 base short, with 12 bases between. CDR3 length equals 14 residues. The CDR3 loop reads CASSRHGGSYEQYF. In nucleotides, the CDR3 is TGTGCCAGCAGCCGTCACGGGGGTTCCTACGAGCAGTACTTC.

The V gene is TRBV11-2, the J gene TRBJ2-3, with D perhaps TRBD1 or TRBD2 (5 bases each). This CDR3 contains 19 residues. V lost 5 bases, J lost 2 bases, and 26 bases lay in between. Germline loops: CDR1 SGHAT, CDR2 FQNNGV. The CDR3 DNA is TGTGCCAGCAGCCCCATCTGGGGGAGACCCACGACAGACACAGATACGCAGTATTTT. Amino acids: CASSPIWGRPTTDTDTQYF. The whole variable domain, filled in from reference TRBV11-2 and TRBJ2-3, reads EAGVAQSPRYKIIEKRQSVAFWCNPISGHATLYWYQQILGQGPKLLIQFQNNGVVDDSQLPKDRFSAERLKGVDSTLKIQPAKLEDSAVYLCASSPIWGRPTTDTDTQYFGPGTRLTVL.

Many counts were recorded for this clone. The CDR3 protein is CASSPGRYNEQFF. CDR3 DNA: TGCGCCAGCAGCCCCGGAAGGTACAATGAGCAGTTCTTC. The chain employs TRBV5-1 and TRBJ2-1; no definite D call. Germline V gives CDR1 SGHRS, CDR2 YFSETQ. The CDR3 spans 13 residues. The V and J ends lost 4 bases and 4 bases respectively, with 9 bases between them.

The chain has TRBV14 and TRBJ1-2, with D unclear. Trimming took off 3 bases at V and 8 bases at J, with 13 bases between the two ends. The CDR3 sequence is 13 residues long. Germline CDR1 reads SGHDN; CDR2 reads FVKESK. The CDR3: CASSHYNPEGYTF. The CDR3 DNA is TGTGCCAGCAGCCATTACAATCCGGAAGGCTACACCTTC.

This chain connects TRBV14 to TRBJ2-3; TRBD2 agrees at 8 bases. Germline V gene sequence: CDR1 SGHDN, CDR2 FVKESK. V shed 0 bases and J 5 bases; nucleotides not matched to a gene: 7. The CDR3 is 16 amino acids. As DNA, the CDR3 is TGTGCCAGCAGCCAAGATTCAGCGGGAGCGGGAGATACGCAGTATTTT. As protein: CASSQDSAGAGDTQYF.

This clone was detected a few times. The chain is built from TRBV28 and TRBJ2-3, with TRBD2 matching over 10 bases. The CDR3 length is 15 residues. Germline V gene sequence: CDR1 MDHEN, CDR2 SYDVKM. V was clipped by 5 bases and J by 13 bases; unmatched bases: 15. The CDR3 spells CASSVRLAGGTKEYF. The CDR3 nucleotides are TGTGCCAGCAGTGTAAGACTAGCGGGCGGGACGAAAGAGTATTTT.

The table lists this clone with a few counts. The same CDR3 arises from other DNA sequences in this sample as well. The chain joins TRBV9 to TRBJ2-7, with D maybe TRBD1 (5 bases). Trimming took 4 bases from V and 1 from J, leaving 12 bases between them. The CDR3 is 14 amino acids. CDR1 is SGDLS, CDR2 YYNGEE, per germline. The CDR3 here is CASSPRQNSYEQYF. DNA for the CDR3: TGTGCCAGCAGCCCCCGACAGAATTCCTACGAGCAGTACTTC.

This clone has only a few counts. The sample contains more than one DNA sequence encoding this CDR3. V is TRBV29-1 and J is TRBJ1-4; 12 bases are shared with TRBD1. The CDR3 length is 17 residues. J lost 0 bases, V lost 7 bases, and 9 bases had no gene match. Germline CDR1 is SQVTM and CDR2 is ANQGSEA. CDR3 nucleotide sequence: TGCAGCGCTACCGGGACAGGGGGCCCTGCAACTAATGAAAAACTGTTTTTT. Translated, it gives CSATGTGGPATNEKLFF.

The chain couples TRBV30 to TRBJ2-5, with 9 bases lining up with TRBD1. The end of the DNA fits TRBJ2-7 better, so the J call may be wrong. The CDR3 contains 13 residues. The germline gives CDR1 GTSNPN, CDR2 SVGIG (reference sequence). The CDR3 is CAWMGTGNYEQYF. The CDR3 nucleotides read TGTGCCTGGATGGGGACAGGGAACTACGAGCAGTACTTC.

This clone has a handful of counts. V is TRBV7-2 and J is TRBJ1-1; no firm D call. Trimming shortened V by 5 bases and J by 6 bases, and 10 bases separated the two germline ends. CDR1 and CDR2 from the germline V gene are SGHTA and FQGNSA. The CDR3 runs 12 residues. CDR3 DNA sequence: TGTGCCAGCAGCAACCAAAAATCTGAAGCTTTCTTT. Amino acids: CASSNQKSEAFF. The full variable domain, completed using reference TRBV7-2 and TRBJ1-1, is GAGVSQSPSNKVTEKGKDVELRCDPISGHTALYWYRQSLGQGLEFLIYFQGNSAPDKSGLPSDRFSAERTGGSVSTLTIQRTQQEDSAVYLCASSNQKSEAFFGQGTRLTVV.

This clone appeared a few times. The chain employs TRBV5-1 and TRBJ2-3, with D maybe TRBD1 (6 bases). Germline assignment: CDR1 SGHRS and CDR2 YFSETQ. V was clipped by 0 bases and J by 0 bases, with 11 bases between them. This CDR3 spans 16 amino acids. The CDR3 nucleotides read TGCGCCAGCAGCTTGGGAGACAGGTCTAGCACAGATACGCAGTATTTT. This encodes CASSLGDRSSTDTQYF.

There are a few counts of this clone. The V call is TRBV4-1, the J call TRBJ2-5, with 11 bases matching TRBD1. J lost 6 bases, V lost 3 bases, and 6 bases had no gene match. CDR1 and CDR2 from the germline V gene are MGHRA and YSYEKL. CDR3 length equals 15 residues. CDR3 nucleotides: TGCGCCAGCAGCCAGCCTGGGACAGGGGGTAAGACCCAGTACTTC. Its protein is CASSQPGTGGKTQYF.

The chain employs TRBV2 and TRBJ2-1; 8 positions match TRBD1. There are 14 residues in the CDR3. CDR1 is SNHLY, CDR2 FYNNEI, per germline. The V gene end was trimmed by 2 bases and the J gene end by 4 bases; junction bases not matched to a gene: 1. The CDR3 sequence is CASSEQGAYNEQFF. In nucleotides, the CDR3 is TGTGCCAGCAGTGAACAGGGGGCGTACAATGAGCAGTTCTTC. Supplemented by reference TRBV2 and TRBJ2-1, the full variable domain reads EPEVTQTPSHQVTQMGQEVILRCVPISNHLYFYWYRQILGQKVEFLVSFYNNEISEKSEIFDDQFSVERPDGSNFTLKIRSTKLEDSAMYFCASSEQGAYNEQFFGPGTRLTVL.

This sequence joins TRBV29-1 and TRBJ1-1, with no clear D. The CDR3 is 14 residues long. Trimming removed 7 bases from V and 0 bases from J, with 15 bases in between. The germline V gene encodes CDR1 SQVTM and CDR2 ANQGSEA. The CDR3 loop reads CSAVGSGVNTEAFF. DNA of the CDR3: TGCAGCGCCGTAGGTTCCGGGGTGAACACTGAAGCTTTCTTT.

The V and J genes are TRBV4-3 and TRBJ2-4, with D tentatively TRBD2 (6 bases). The CDR3 totals 13 residues. V was shortened by 4 bases and J by 13 bases, with 17 bases between the two germline ends. The germline V gene has CDR1 LGHNA and CDR2 YSLEER. The CDR3: CASSPGTFGGQYF. The CDR3 coding sequence is TGCGCCAGCAGCCCTGGGACTTTTGGGGGGCAGTACTTC.

This clone has just a few counts. The J gene is TRBJ2-3, the V gene TRBV7-6, with 13 bases fitting TRBD2. J was trimmed by 4 bases and V by 4 bases; bases with no gene match: 8. CDR1 SGHVS and CDR2 FNYEAQ come from the germline V gene. The CDR3 runs to 17 residues. CDR3 loop: CASSSIGLAGEADTQYF. CDR3 nucleotides: TGTGCCAGCAGCTCCATTGGACTAGCGGGAGAGGCAGATACGCAGTATTTT.